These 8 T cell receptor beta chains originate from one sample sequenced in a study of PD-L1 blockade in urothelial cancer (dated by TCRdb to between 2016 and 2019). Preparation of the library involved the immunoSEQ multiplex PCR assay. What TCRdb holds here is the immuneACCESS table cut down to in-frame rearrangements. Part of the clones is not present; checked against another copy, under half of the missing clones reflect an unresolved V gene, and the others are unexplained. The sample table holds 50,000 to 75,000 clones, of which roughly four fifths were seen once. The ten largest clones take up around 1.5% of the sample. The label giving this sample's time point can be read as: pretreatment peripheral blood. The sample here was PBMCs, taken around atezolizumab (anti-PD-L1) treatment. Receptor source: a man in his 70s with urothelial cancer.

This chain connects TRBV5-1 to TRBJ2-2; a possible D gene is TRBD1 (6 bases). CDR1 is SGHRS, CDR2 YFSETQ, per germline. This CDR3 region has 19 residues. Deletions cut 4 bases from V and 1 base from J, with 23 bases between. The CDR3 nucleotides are TGCGCCAGCAGCCACAGCGGTAGCAGGGGATTGAGGAACACCGGGGAGCTGTTTTTT. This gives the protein CASSHSGSRGLRNTGELFF.

CDR3 loop: CASSHHRDSGLKGETQYF. CDR3 DNA: TGCGCCAGCAGCCACCACCGGGACAGTGGACTAAAAGGGGAGACCCAGTACTTC. This rearrangement joins TRBV5-1 to TRBJ2-5; a possible D gene is TRBD1 (7 bases). Germline CDR1 reads SGHRS; CDR2 reads YFSETQ. V lost 4 bases and J lost 5, with 27 bases in between. This CDR3 spans 18 amino acids.

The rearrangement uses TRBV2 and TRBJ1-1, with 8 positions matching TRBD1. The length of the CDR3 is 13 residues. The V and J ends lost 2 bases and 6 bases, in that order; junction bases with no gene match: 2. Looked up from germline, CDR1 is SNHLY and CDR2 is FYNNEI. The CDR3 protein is CASSEMGQAEAFF. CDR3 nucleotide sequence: TGTGCCAGCAGTGAAATGGGACAGGCTGAAGCTTTCTTT.

The CDR3 DNA is TGTGCCTGGAGACTAGGGGGAACCGAGACCCAGTACTTC. Translation gives CAWRLGGTETQYF. The rearrangement uses TRBV30 and TRBJ2-5; D possibly corresponds to TRBD1 (6 bases). Trimming removed 3 bases from V and 5 bases from J, with 13 bases in between. This CDR3 has 13 residues. The germline CDR1 and CDR2 sequences are GTSNPN and SVGIG (reference sequence).

The CDR3 nucleotides read TGTGCCAGCAGCCCAAATGGGGCGCGTGGCTACACCTTC. Amino acids: CASSPNGARGYTF. The chain couples TRBV28 to TRBJ1-2, with D possibly TRBD1 on 5 matching bases. CDR1 is MDHEN and CDR2 is SYDVKM in the germline V gene. This CDR3 comprises 13 residues. Between the trimmed V and J ends, which lost 6 bases and 7 bases, there was a span of 15 bases.

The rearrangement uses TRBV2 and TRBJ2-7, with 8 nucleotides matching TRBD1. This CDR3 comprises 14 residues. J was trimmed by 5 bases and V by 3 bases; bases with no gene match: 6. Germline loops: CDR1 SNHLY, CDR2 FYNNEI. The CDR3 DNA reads TGTGCCAGCAGTGAGCAGGGGGCCGTCCACGAGCAGTACTTC. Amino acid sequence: CASSEQGAVHEQYF.

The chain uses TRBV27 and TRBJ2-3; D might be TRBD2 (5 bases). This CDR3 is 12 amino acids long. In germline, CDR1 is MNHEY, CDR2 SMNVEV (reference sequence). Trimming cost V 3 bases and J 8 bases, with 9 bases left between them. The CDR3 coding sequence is TGTGCCAGCAGTTTCCCTCGGGGTACGCAGTATTTT. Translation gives CASSFPRGTQYF.

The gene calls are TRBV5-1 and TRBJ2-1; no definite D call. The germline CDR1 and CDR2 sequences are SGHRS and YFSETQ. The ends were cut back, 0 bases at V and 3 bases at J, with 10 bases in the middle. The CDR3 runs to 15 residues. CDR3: CASSLGGENYNEQFF. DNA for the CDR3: TGCGCCAGCAGCTTGGGCGGAGAAAACTACAATGAGCAGTTCTTC.